These 32 T cell receptor beta chains were sequenced from one sample in a study of cytomegalovirus exposure and HLA in healthy donors. Use of 60 Vbeta and 13 Jbeta primers characterized the PCR. Assay: immunoSEQ multiplex PCR; the TCRdb copy retains only in-frame clones and omits some. The data contain about 190,000 clones, roughly 90% of them singletons. The sample comprised PBMCs. All receptors derive from a woman aged 30 to 39 in good health and CMV-seronegative.

J is TRBJ2-7 and V is TRBV2; 12 bases map to TRBD2. The CDR3 length is 14 residues. In germline, CDR1 is SNHLY, CDR2 FYNNEI. The V and J ends lost 8 bases and 2 bases, in that order; junction bases with no gene match: 4. The CDR3 region is CASGRTSGAYEQYF. Written as DNA, the CDR3 is TGTGCCAGCGGGAGGACTAGCGGGGCCTACGAGCAGTACTTC.

The chain recombines TRBV7-3 with TRBJ2-5; D call uncertain. The germline V gene encodes CDR1 SGHTA and CDR2 FQGTGA. Trimming took off 0 bases at V and 0 bases at J, with 5 bases between the two ends. CDR3 size: 14 residues. The CDR3 bases are TGTGCCAGCAGCTTAACAGCGAACCAAGAGACCCAGTACTTC. As protein: CASSLTANQETQYF.

This sequence joins TRBV4-1 and TRBJ2-7; no definite D call. Trimming left V 4 bases short and J 4 bases short, with 11 bases between. This CDR3 contains 13 residues. Germline values: CDR1 MGHRA, CDR2 YSYEKL. CDR3 coding DNA: TGCGCCAGCAGCCGGCAAACCCCGTACGAGCAGTACTTC. It yields the protein CASSRQTPYEQYF.

The chain joins TRBV18 to TRBJ1-3; D may be TRBD1 (5 bases). The CDR3 covers 17 residues. The V and J ends lost 3 bases and 0 bases respectively, with 15 bases between them. Germline V gene sequence: CDR1 KGHSH, CDR2 LQKENI. For the CDR3, the DNA is TGTGCCAGCTCACCCTCGGACAAGGCCCTCTCTGGAAACACCATATATTTT. Protein sequence: CASSPSDKALSGNTIYF.

The V gene is TRBV5-1, the J gene TRBJ2-7; D may be TRBD1 (6 bases). With 0 bases removed from V and 5 bases from J, the gap between germline ends came to 15 bases. This CDR3 comprises 15 residues. Per the germline V gene, CDR1 is SGHRS and CDR2 is YFSETQ. CDR3 bases: TGCGCCAGCAGCTTGGAGAACAGGGAAGTTGACGAGCAGTACTTC. Residues: CASSLENREVDEQYF.

This clone showed up just a few times. V usage is TRBV7-3 and J usage is TRBJ2-1, with D possibly TRBD1 on 5 matching bases. CDR3 length: 12 residues. Trimming took 1 base from V and 7 from J, leaving 5 bases between them. The germline V gene encodes CDR1 SGHTA and CDR2 FQGTGA. CDR3 bases: TGTGCCAGCAGCTTAAACAGGAATGAGCAGTTCTTC. Translated, it gives CASSLNRNEQFF.

This chain connects TRBV5-1 to TRBJ2-3, with a tentative D call TRBD2 (7 bases). The V end was cut by 3 bases, the J end by 2 bases, with 16 bases between. Germline V CDR1 and CDR2: SGHRS, YFSETQ. CDR3 length: 16 amino acids. CDR3 in amino acids: CASSSYGGPNTDTQYF. In DNA, the CDR3 is TGCGCCAGCAGCTCTTACGGGGGGCCAAACACAGATACGCAGTATTTT.

In this sample, this clone turned up a few times. The rearrangement joins TRBV7-9 to TRBJ2-1, with TRBD2 as a possible D gene (7 bases). Germline V gene sequence: CDR1 SEHNR, CDR2 FQNEAQ (reference sequence). This CDR3 is 17 amino acids long. With 2 bases removed from V and 2 bases from J, the gap between germline ends came to 16 bases. The CDR3 bases are TGTGCCAGCAGCTTACCGGGGGCGGCGGGGGCCTACAATGAGCAGTTCTTC. Translating gives CASSLPGAAGAYNEQFF. The full variable domain, with the rest looked up from reference TRBV7-9 and TRBJ2-1, is DTGVSQNPRHKITKRGQNVTFRCDPISEHNRLYWYRQTLGQGPEFLTYFQNEAQLEKSRLLSDRFSAERPKGSFSTLEIQRTEQGDSAMYLCASSLPGAAGAYNEQFFGPGTRLTVL.

The chain is built from TRBV10-1 and TRBJ2-5; tentative D call: TRBD1 (5 bases). CDR3 length equals 15 residues. The germline V gene encodes CDR1 WNHNN and CDR2 SYGVQD (reference sequence). V lost 3 bases and J lost 3, with 14 bases in between. CDR3 in amino acids: CASSDLRVGKETQYF. The CDR3 region has the DNA TGCGCCAGCAGTGACCTCAGGGTCGGCAAAGAGACCCAGTACTTC.

The chain links TRBV28 to TRBJ1-1, with D hard to call. This CDR3 is built from 14 residues. V lost 7 bases and J lost 1, with 13 bases in between. Per germline, CDR1 MDHEN and CDR2 SYDVKM. In DNA form, the CDR3 reads TGTGCCAGCAACTCTCTCAATAGGAACACTGAAGCTTTCTTT. It codes for CASNSLNRNTEAFF.

A few counts support this clone. J is TRBJ2-5 and V is TRBV5-4; 11 bases match TRBD2. Germline values: CDR1 SGHNT, CDR2 YYREEE (reference sequence). With 6 bases clipped from V and 4 bases from J, the junction kept 5 bases outside the gene matches. The CDR3 loop spans 14 amino acids. As DNA, the CDR3 is TGTGCCAGCAAGGTAGCGGGAGGGTCAGAGACCCAGTACTTC. As protein: CASKVAGGSETQYF.

The chain has TRBV5-1 and TRBJ2-5; 8 bases line up with TRBD2. In germline, CDR1 is SGHRS, CDR2 YFSETQ. V trimming: 0 bases; J trimming: 5 bases; junction bases outside the gene matches: 6. This CDR3 is 15 amino acids long. CDR3: CASSLESGGWETQYF. CDR3 coding DNA: TGCGCCAGCAGCTTGGAGTCGGGAGGGTGGGAGACCCAGTACTTC.

The chain joins TRBV4-1 to TRBJ2-2, with TRBD2 matching over 14 bases. Germline lookup yields CDR1 MGHRA and CDR2 YSYEKL. This CDR3 region has 18 residues. The junction had 9 bases not matched to a gene; V was cut back by 4 bases and J by 5 bases. CDR3 coding DNA: TGCGCCAGCAGCCCCGGGACTAGCGGGAGCTCTCGGACCGGGGAGCTGTTTTTT. It codes for CASSPGTSGSSRTGELFF.

V gene TRBV6-6 combines with J gene TRBJ2-3, with 7 bases aligning to TRBD1. The germline CDR1 and CDR2 sequences are MNHNY and SVGAGI (reference sequence). Trimming at V came to 0 bases and at J to 2 bases, leaving 5 bases not matched to a gene. The CDR3 extends over 16 amino acids. This CDR3 is CASSYSGTENTDTQYF. CDR3 nucleotide sequence: TGTGCCAGCAGTTACTCAGGGACAGAGAACACAGATACGCAGTATTTT.

The chain employs TRBV29-1 and TRBJ2-1; D may be TRBD1 (6 bases). Trimming removed 5 bases from V and 3 bases from J, with 14 bases in between. Germline CDR1 reads SQVTM; CDR2 reads ANQGSEA. This CDR3 has 14 residues. The CDR3 DNA sequence: TGCAGCGTTCGAACCGACAGGCTCTACAATGAGCAGTTCTTC. As protein: CSVRTDRLYNEQFF.

The CDR3 reads CASSSTGGADIQYF. The CDR3 bases are TGTGCCAGCAGCTCCACGGGGGGGGCGGACATTCAGTACTTC. The chain employs TRBV13 and TRBJ2-4; 8 positions match TRBD2. The CDR3 contains 14 residues. Germline V lookup: CDR1 PRHDT, CDR2 FYEKMQ (reference sequence). V trimming: 4 bases; J trimming: 8 bases; junction bases outside the gene matches: 7.

The CDR3 reads CASSGTVQYQETQYF. The CDR3 DNA reads as TGTGCCAGCAGTGGGACAGTTCAGTACCAAGAGACCCAGTACTTC. The rearrangement links TRBV28 to TRBJ2-5; 7 bases map to TRBD1. J lost 0 bases, V lost 5 bases, and 6 bases had no gene match. Germline V gene data show CDR1 as MDHEN and CDR2 as SYDVKM. The CDR3 is 15 residues long.

V and J are TRBV10-3 and TRBJ2-5; a possible D gene is TRBD2 (6 bases). The ends were cut back, 7 bases at V and 4 bases at J, with 13 bases in the middle. This CDR3 contains 13 residues. The germline V gene encodes CDR1 ENHRY and CDR2 SYGVKD. The CDR3 sequence is CAITEGSGETQYF. CDR3 sequence (DNA): TGTGCCATCACCGAGGGTAGCGGAGAGACCCAGTACTTC.

The J gene is TRBJ2-5, the V gene TRBV11-2, with 9 bases identical to TRBD2. CDR1 is SGHAT and CDR2 is FQNNGV in the germline V gene. V shed 5 bases, J shed 4 bases, and the junction held 5 bases outside the gene matches. The length of the CDR3 is 14 residues. The chain's CDR3 is CASSTRTSAETQYF. The CDR3 DNA reads TGTGCCAGCAGCACCCGGACTAGCGCAGAGACCCAGTACTTC.

The genes are TRBV29-1 and TRBJ2-5, with 8 bases fitting TRBD2. The trim removed 4 bases at V and 7 bases at J, leaving 8 bases unmatched. The germline gives CDR1 SQVTM, CDR2 ANQGSEA. This CDR3 region has 13 residues. The CDR3 DNA reads TGCAGCGTTGGGACTAGCCGCTCAAGGACCCAGTACTTC. Translated, it gives CSVGTSRSRTQYF.

Concerning this clone: One end of the junction fails to match germline, which may point to a read error. Other DNA sequences within the sample encode an identical CDR3. This chain connects TRBV18 to TRBJ1-1; D is ambiguous. The CDR3 sequence is 14 residues long. Germline CDR1 reads KGHSH; CDR2 reads LQKENI. For the CDR3, the DNA is TGCGCCAGCTCACCAGAGGGATCGAGCACTGAAGCTTTCTTT. This encodes CASSPEGSSTEAFF.

This chain joins TRBV5-1 and TRBJ2-5, with TRBD2 as a possible D gene (7 bases). Germline V CDR1 and CDR2: SGHRS, YFSETQ. The germline V and J ends were trimmed by 4 bases and 4 bases, with 17 bases remaining between them. The CDR3 sequence is 15 residues long. The CDR3 spells CASSPGAGDLETQYF. The CDR3 nucleotides read TGCGCCAGCAGCCCGGGGGCGGGAGATCTAGAGACCCAGTACTTC.

The J gene is TRBJ2-5, the V gene TRBV14, with TRBD2 matching 7 bases. V was clipped by 3 bases and J by 3 bases; unmatched bases: 13. The CDR3 has 17 residues. Germline assignment: CDR1 SGHDN and CDR2 FVKESK. The CDR3 spells CASSQLLAQSEKETQYF. CDR3 in DNA: TGTGCCAGCAGCCAGCTACTAGCGCAAAGTGAGAAAGAGACCCAGTACTTC.

The V and J genes are TRBV19 and TRBJ2-3; D is perhaps TRBD1 (6 bases). This CDR3 has 16 amino acids. Germline V gene lookup returns CDR1 LNHDA and CDR2 SQIVND (reference sequence). The V end lost 3 bases, the J end lost 6 bases, and 19 bases lay between the germline ends. The chain's CDR3 is CASSMNWDTHGDTQYF. The CDR3, as DNA: TGTGCCAGTAGTATGAATTGGGACACACACGGGGATACGCAGTATTTT.

The rearrangement uses TRBV7-6 and TRBJ2-7, with 11 bases matching TRBD1. This CDR3 spans 15 amino acids. Germline V lookup: CDR1 SGHVS, CDR2 FNYEAQ. J lost 2 bases, V lost 1 base, and 1 base had no gene match. CDR3 region: CASSLGGQGAYEQYF. The CDR3 coding sequence is TGTGCCAGCAGCTTAGGGGGACAGGGGGCCTACGAGCAGTACTTC.

This chain connects TRBV25-1 to TRBJ2-1, with TRBD2 as a possible D gene (5 bases). Germline V gives CDR1 MGHDK, CDR2 SYGVNS. V gave up 2 bases and J gave up 0 bases, with 8 bases separating them. This CDR3 has 15 residues. The CDR3 is CASSESGRSYNEQFF. CDR3 DNA sequence: TGTGCCAGCAGTGAAAGCGGCCGCTCCTACAATGAGCAGTTCTTC.

The chain has TRBV2 and TRBJ1-1; TRBD1 matches at 7 bases. Germline V CDR1 and CDR2: SNHLY, FYNNEI. The V and J ends lost 7 bases and 3 bases, in that order; junction bases with no gene match: 5. The CDR3 extends over 13 amino acids. CDR3 coding DNA: TGTGCCAGCAATCTTGACAGGGACACTGAAGCTTTCTTT. It translates to CASNLDRDTEAFF.

The genes are TRBV4-2 and TRBJ1-1, with 8 bases aligning to TRBD1. The trim removed 2 bases at V and 9 bases at J, leaving 8 bases unmatched. The CDR3 length is 14 residues. Looked up from germline, CDR1 is LGHNA and CDR2 is YNFKEQ. CDR3 DNA sequence: TGTGCCAGCAGCCAACCCGGACAGGGCGGTAAAGCTTTCTTT. This sequence encodes CASSQPGQGGKAFF.

This rearrangement joins TRBV2 to TRBJ2-5; D may be TRBD1 (5 bases). The CDR3 consists of 12 residues. Trimming removed 8 bases at V and 4 bases at J, with 11 bases between. Germline CDR1 reads SNHLY; CDR2 reads FYNNEI. The CDR3 protein is CASRWGGETQYF. The DNA of the CDR3 is TGTGCCAGCCGGTGGGGCGGAGAGACCCAGTACTTC.

The chain carries TRBV10-3 and TRBJ2-2; D uncertain. V was cut by 4 bases and J by 0 bases, with 12 bases left in between. The CDR3 is 16 residues long. Germline loops: CDR1 ENHRY, CDR2 SYGVKD. In nucleotides, the CDR3 is TGTGCCATCAGTGTCGAGGTGGTGTCGAACACCGGGGAGCTGTTTTTT. Residues: CAISVEVVSNTGELFF.

This chain uses TRBV29-1 with TRBJ2-3, with 13 bases lining up with TRBD2. CDR1 is SQVTM, CDR2 ANQGSEA, per germline. V was pared by 7 bases and J by 7 bases, with 5 bases of the junction left unmatched. This CDR3 region has 13 residues. The CDR3 DNA follows: TGCAGCGCGTCCGGGACTAGCGGGAATACGCAGTATTTT. This translates into CSASGTSGNTQYF.

On this clone itself: At one of its ends the junction is not consistent with the germline gene, which may arise from a read error. The chain uses TRBV28 and TRBJ1-4, with 8 bases identical to TRBD1. The CDR3 has 15 amino acids. Germline-derived CDR1 and CDR2 are MDHEN and SYDVKM. CDR3 bases: TGTGCCAGCAGTTCTCCGACAGGGGCTAACGAAAAACTGTTTTTT. Translating it yields CASSSPTGANEKLFF.